This T cell receptor beta chain was documented in a study of shared clonotypes between healthy human individuals. Study at large: Researchers drew samples from a couple of women and a few men aged 18 to 49. Findings and caveats of the study: Despite large depth, sorted-subset datasets appeared incompletely sequenced.

In regard to this clone: Its target is unknown.

Only Caucasian adults living in Nashville, Tennessee made up the donor group. Clones were sequenced by immunoSEQ multiplex PCR, and TCRdb holds only the in-frame ones, with some missing. The table records approximately 1,500,000 clones, about 96% of them present only once. The germline V gene encodes CDR1 SQVTM and CDR2 ANQGSEA. V was clipped by 6 bases and J by 4 bases, with 10 bases between them. There are 12 residues in the CDR3. V gene TRBV29-1 combines with J gene TRBJ2-1, with a possible D match to TRBD1 (6 bases). The source is a man aged 30-40 years in good health. Sequencing was done on a sample of naive CD4+ T cells sorted from blood. Subset defined: CD45RA+ positively selected. The CDR3: CSVSQGYNEQFF. Written as DNA, the CDR3 is TGCAGCGTATCTCAGGGGTACAATGAGCAGTTCTTC.